The 26 T cell receptor beta chains in this list originate from one sample, sequenced in a study of shared clonotypes between healthy human individuals. TCRdb keeps only in-frame clones here, not all; method: immunoSEQ multiplex PCR. The table includes around 1,900,000 clones, about 94% detected once. CD8 cells classed as naive were CD45RO-negative and positively selected for CCR7, excluding terminally differentiated effector memory CD45RA+ cells. The material sequenced was naive CD8+ T cells from PBMCs. All receptors derive from a man aged 18 to 30 in good health. Some clones in this sample may be carry-over from other donors' samples.

The V call is TRBV19, the J call TRBJ2-1; D uncertain. The CDR3 totals 12 residues. Germline V gives CDR1 LNHDA, CDR2 SQIVND (reference sequence). Between the trimmed V and J ends, which lost 7 bases and 8 bases, there was a span of 12 bases. The CDR3 DNA is TGTGCCAGTAACTCGGTTGGCTATGAGCAGTTCTTC. Translating gives CASNSVGYEQFF. The full variable domain, completed using reference TRBV19 and TRBJ2-1, is DGGITQSPKYLFRKEGQNVTLSCEQNLNHDAMYWYRQDPGQGLRLIYYSQIVNDFQKGDIAEGYSVSREKKESFPLTVTSAQKNPTAFYLCASNSVGYEQFFGPGTRLTVL.

A note on this clone: Mismatch with germline at one junction end may stem from a read error. The chain has TRBV28 and TRBJ2-1; D is possibly TRBD1 or TRBD2 (5 bases each). Germline V gene data show CDR1 as MDHEN and CDR2 as SYDVKM. The CDR3 runs to 13 residues. The CDR3 sequence: CASSFLRGGSSIF. The CDR3 nucleotides are TGTGCCAGCAGTTTCCTCCGGGGCGGAAGTTCGATCTTC.

This chain links TRBV28 with TRBJ1-1; D is uncertain. V was shortened by 3 bases and J by 5 bases, with 16 bases between the two germline ends. Germline V gene lookup returns CDR1 MDHEN and CDR2 SYDVKM. This CDR3 comprises 15 residues. The CDR3 spells CASSLRPSPWTEAFF. The CDR3 nucleotides read TGTGCCAGCAGTTTGCGACCGAGCCCGTGGACTGAAGCTTTCTTT.

The CDR3 DNA reads TGTGCCAGCAGTCTCACGCAGGGGTCTGGAAACACCATATATTTT. Its translation: CASSLTQGSGNTIYF. This chain joins TRBV9 and TRBJ1-3, with D maybe TRBD1 (6 bases). The CDR3 extends over 15 amino acids. The germline V gene encodes CDR1 SGDLS and CDR2 YYNGEE. V was pared by 5 bases and J by 1 base, with 13 bases between.

The genes are TRBV4-2 and TRBJ2-1; D ambiguous. CDR3 length equals 16 residues. Trimming shortened V by 0 bases and J by 3 bases, and 12 bases separated the two germline ends. Germline V gene sequence: CDR1 LGHNA, CDR2 YNFKEQ. CDR3: CASSQEISLYYNEQFF. The CDR3 bases are TGTGCCAGCAGCCAAGAGATTTCGCTCTACTACAATGAGCAGTTCTTC.

This clone was seen a single time. The same CDR3 also results from other DNA sequences found in this sample. The J gene is TRBJ2-1, the V gene TRBV5-6; tentatively, D is TRBD1 (6 bases). V dropped 4 bases and J dropped 1 base, with 12 bases sitting between them. This CDR3 spans 15 amino acids. The germline CDR1 and CDR2 sequences are SGHDT and YYEEEE. The chain's CDR3 is CASSQTTGSYNEQFF. Written as DNA, the CDR3 is TGTGCCAGCAGCCAAACCACAGGGTCCTACAATGAGCAGTTCTTC.

This chain joins TRBV15 and TRBJ2-5; D not resolved. The CDR3 is made up of 15 amino acids. Germline CDR1 and CDR2: LNHNV and YYDKDF (reference sequence). V shed 1 base and J shed 5 bases, with 14 bases lying between them. CDR3 sequence reads: CATSRALVGLETQYF. The CDR3 DNA reads as TGTGCCACCAGCAGAGCTTTGGTAGGGCTGGAGACCCAGTACTTC.

This clone was seen a few times. The rearrangement joins TRBV7-9 to TRBJ1-4; D is ambiguous. V gave up 5 bases and J gave up 0 bases, with 7 bases separating them. Germline V lookup: CDR1 SEHNR, CDR2 FQNEAQ (reference sequence). This CDR3 is built from 14 residues. DNA for the CDR3: TGTGCCAGCAGCCCCGTTACAACTAATGAAAAACTGTTTTTT. It translates to CASSPVTTNEKLFF.

This chain joins TRBV15 and TRBJ1-4; D remains unclear. This CDR3 is built from 15 residues. Germline-derived CDR1 and CDR2 are LNHNV and YYDKDF (reference sequence). Trimming removed 1 base at V and 6 bases at J, with 12 bases between. In nucleotides, the CDR3 is TGTGCCACCAGCAGAGCTGGCCGGCGGGATGAAAAACTGTTTTTT. Translating gives CATSRAGRRDEKLFF. The entire variable domain, with the rest obtained from reference TRBV15 and TRBJ1-4, is as follows: DAMVIQNPRYQVTQFGKPVTLSCSQTLNHNVMYWYQQKSSQAPKLLFHYYDKDFNNEADTPDNFQSRRPNTSFCFLDIRSPGLGDTAMYLCATSRAGRRDEKLFFGSGTQLSVL.

This clone was detected a few times. The chain employs TRBV7-9 and TRBJ2-1; 9 nucleotides agree with TRBD2. The CDR3 is 15 residues long. Germline V CDR1 and CDR2: SEHNR, FQNEAQ (reference sequence). The V segment lost 0 bases and the J segment 8 bases; nucleotides outside the gene matches: 5. Written as DNA, the CDR3 is TGTGCCAGCAGCTTAGCCCAAGGGACTAGCTATGAGCAGTTCTTC. Translated: CASSLAQGTSYEQFF.

The gene calls are TRBV28 and TRBJ1-5; possibly TRBD1 for D (5 bases). The CDR3 consists of 16 residues. Trimming stripped 6 bases from V and 5 bases from J, with 20 bases between. Germline V CDR1 and CDR2: MDHEN, SYDVKM. The CDR3 loop is CASSQGRTWAHQPQHF. The CDR3 nucleotides are TGTGCCAGCAGCCAGGGACGAACCTGGGCCCATCAGCCCCAGCATTTT.

J is TRBJ1-2 and V is TRBV4-1, with 9 bases that match TRBD1. Germline CDR1 is MGHRA and CDR2 is YSYEKL. J was trimmed by 4 bases and V by 1 base; bases with no gene match: 10. CDR3 size: 17 residues. Here the CDR3 reads CASSQVVRDRDVYGYTF. The CDR3 DNA follows: TGCGCCAGCAGCCAAGTTGTCAGGGACAGGGACGTCTATGGCTACACCTTC.

This chain uses TRBV7-9 with TRBJ2-7; D unclear. Germline values: CDR1 SEHNR, CDR2 FQNEAQ (reference sequence). The CDR3 contains 15 residues. V shed 5 bases and J shed 5 bases, with 19 bases lying between them. CDR3 DNA: TGTGCCAGCAGCCTTCTTGTGAAGGGTTTCAACGAGCAGTACTTC. Protein sequence: CASSLLVKGFNEQYF.

This rearrangement joins TRBV7-9 to TRBJ1-4, with 7 bases fitting TRBD1. After removal of 0 bases from V and 4 bases from J, the junction contained 2 bases not matched to a gene. CDR3 size: 15 residues. Germline V gene sequence: CDR1 SEHNR, CDR2 FQNEAQ (reference sequence). CDR3 in DNA: TGTGCCAGCAGCTTAGCGGGACAGAGTAATGAAAAACTGTTTTTT. It specifies CASSLAGQSNEKLFF.

The gene calls are TRBV6-1 and TRBJ1-2, with 9 bases lining up with TRBD1. Germline V CDR1 and CDR2: MNHNS, SASEGT. V gave up 0 bases and J gave up 8 bases; unmatched junction bases: 7. This CDR3 contains 15 residues. CDR3 region: CASSEAGTGGIGYTF. CDR3 sequence (DNA): TGTGCCAGCAGTGAAGCGGGTACAGGGGGCATCGGCTACACCTTC.

The V call is TRBV2, the J call TRBJ1-1; D call uncertain. Deletions cut 6 bases from V and 10 bases from J, with 9 bases between. CDR1 is SNHLY, CDR2 FYNNEI, per germline. This CDR3 is built from 10 residues. The CDR3 loop reads CASSSGRAFF. As DNA, the CDR3 is TGTGCCAGCAGCTCAGGTAGAGCTTTCTTT.

V and J are TRBV9 and TRBJ2-7, with D uncertain. Germline V gives CDR1 SGDLS, CDR2 YYNGEE. V lost 4 bases and J 5 bases, leaving 13 bases between the germline ends. The length of the CDR3 is 13 residues. DNA for the CDR3: TGTGCCAGCAGCCCAAACCTAGGGAACGAGCAGTACTTC. This translates into CASSPNLGNEQYF.

In nucleotides, the CDR3 is TGTGCCAGCAGTGAAGTGACGGGGTGGGAGACCCAGTACTTC. Residues: CASSEVTGWETQYF. This sequence joins TRBV6-1 and TRBJ2-5, with D perhaps TRBD2 (5 bases). The CDR3 sequence is 14 residues long. CDR1 MNHNS and CDR2 SASEGT come from the germline V gene. Deletions cut 1 base from V and 5 bases from J, with 11 bases between.

The chain combines TRBV7-8 with TRBJ2-6; no firm D call. This CDR3 is 15 amino acids long. Germline loops: CDR1 SGHVS, CDR2 FQNEAQ. V dropped 1 base and J dropped 1 base, with 5 bases sitting between them. Here the CDR3 DNA reads TGTGCCAGCAGCTTAGGACTGTCTGGGGCCAACGTCCTGACTTTC. Translated: CASSLGLSGANVLTF.

CDR3 sequence: CASSEYRGLSNQPQHF. The CDR3, as DNA: TGTGCCAGCAGTGAGTATCGGGGTTTAAGCAATCAGCCCCAGCATTTT. The gene calls are TRBV6-1 and TRBJ1-5; D unresolved. The CDR3 contains 16 residues. V was trimmed by 3 bases and J by 1 base, leaving 13 bases between them. CDR1 and CDR2 from the germline V gene are MNHNS and SASEGT.

This clone was observed a single time. The chain recombines TRBV6-5 with TRBJ2-7; D perhaps matches TRBD1 (6 bases). This CDR3 has 14 amino acids. V lost 4 bases to trimming and J lost 6 bases, with 16 bases between them. Germline V gene sequence: CDR1 MNHEY, CDR2 SVGAGI. The CDR3 reads CASSFRNRAGEQYF. The CDR3 DNA is TGTGCCAGCAGTTTTCGTAACAGGGCGGGCGAGCAGTACTTC.

V is TRBV29-1 and J is TRBJ1-2; D may be TRBD1 (6 bases). The V and J ends lost 5 bases and 6 bases respectively, with 13 bases between them. The CDR3 extends over 12 amino acids. Per the germline V gene, CDR1 is SQVTM and CDR2 is ANQGSEA. The CDR3: CSVIKRGDGYTF. CDR3 coding DNA: TGCAGCGTTATAAAAAGGGGGGATGGCTACACCTTC.

This rearrangement joins TRBV28 to TRBJ1-5; 7 bases line up with TRBD1. Per germline, CDR1 MDHEN and CDR2 SYDVKM. This CDR3 contains 15 residues. J gave up 4 bases and V 3 bases, and 6 bases lay outside the gene matches. The CDR3 DNA sequence: TGTGCCAGCAGTTTCCTCGGACAGGAAAATCAGCCCCAGCATTTT. Residues: CASSFLGQENQPQHF.

The chain is built from TRBV27 and TRBJ1-4, with D uncertain. This CDR3 region has 16 residues. The germline CDR1 and CDR2 sequences are MNHEY and SMNVEV (reference sequence). Trimming removed 0 bases at V and 1 base at J, with 9 bases between. As DNA, the CDR3 is TGTGCCAGCAGTTTATCGCCATGGGTAACTAATGAAAAACTGTTTTTT. Its protein is CASSLSPWVTNEKLFF. The complete variable domain, with remaining parts taken from reference TRBV27 and TRBJ1-4, reads EAQVTQNPRYLITVTGKKLTVTCSQNMNHEYMSWYRQDPGLGLRQIYYSMNVEVTDKGDVPEGYKVSRKEKRNFPLILESPSPNQTSLYFCASSLSPWVTNEKLFFGSGTQLSVL.

This chain joins TRBV4-1 and TRBJ2-7, with 8 bases lining up with TRBD2. V was pared by 1 base and J by 3 bases, with 17 bases of the junction left unmatched. CDR1 is MGHRA and CDR2 is YSYEKL in the germline V gene. This CDR3 has 19 amino acids. CDR3 sequence reads: CASSQGVGGLAGTGYEQYF. The CDR3 region has the DNA TGCGCCAGCAGCCAAGGAGTGGGGGGGTTAGCGGGAACAGGCTACGAGCAGTACTTC.

This chain links TRBV15 with TRBJ1-2; TRBD1 might be the D (6 bases). Deletions cut 5 bases from V and 11 bases from J, with 18 bases between. The CDR3 loop spans 13 amino acids. Per the germline V gene, CDR1 is LNHNV and CDR2 is YYDKDF (reference sequence). CDR3 sequence: CATSLSGGVYYTF. DNA for the CDR3: TGTGCCACCAGCCTCTCCGGGGGCGTCTATTACACCTTC.